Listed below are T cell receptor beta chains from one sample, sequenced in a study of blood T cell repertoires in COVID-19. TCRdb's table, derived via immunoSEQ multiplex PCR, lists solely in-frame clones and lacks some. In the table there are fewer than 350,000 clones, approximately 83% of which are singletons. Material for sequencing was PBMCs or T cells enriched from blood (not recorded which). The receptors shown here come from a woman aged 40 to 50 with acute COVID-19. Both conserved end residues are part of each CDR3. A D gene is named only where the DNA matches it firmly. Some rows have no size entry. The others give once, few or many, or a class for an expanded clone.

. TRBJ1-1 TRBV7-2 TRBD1 CASSFLYGTGNTEAFF TGTGCCAGCAGCTTCCTTTATGGGACAGGGAACACTGAAGCTTTCTTT
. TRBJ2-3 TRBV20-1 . CSALREDTQYF TGCAGTGCCTTACGGGAAGATACGCAGTATTTT
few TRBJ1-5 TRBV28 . CASSLLRGGNQPQHF TGTGCCAGCAGTTTATTAAGGGGTGGCAATCAGCCCCAGCATTTT
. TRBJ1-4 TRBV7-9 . CASSFSGMSEKLFF TGTGCCAGCAGCTTTTCAGGGATGAGTGAAAAACTGTTTTTT
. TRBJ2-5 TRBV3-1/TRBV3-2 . CASSKPGKKAETQYF TGTGCCAGCAGCAAGCCGGGAAAAAAAGCGGAGACCCAGTACTTC
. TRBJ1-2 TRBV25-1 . CASSELDRNYGYTF TGTGCCAGCAGTGAACTGGACAGAAACTATGGCTACACCTTC
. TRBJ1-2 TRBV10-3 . CAISDPKTGNYGYTF TGTGCCATCAGTGATCCAAAAACTGGTAACTATGGCTACACCTTC
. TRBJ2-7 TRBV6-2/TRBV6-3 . CASSSRIDSLTPDEQYF TGTGCCAGCAGTTCACGAATCGACAGTTTAACTCCGGACGAGCAGTACTTC
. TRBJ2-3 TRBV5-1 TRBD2 CASSLVAGGSTDTQYF TGCGCCAGCAGCTTGGTCGCGGGGGGGAGCACAGATACGCAGTATTTT
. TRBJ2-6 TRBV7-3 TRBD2 CASSLNADKIAGVSGANVLTF TGTGCCAGCAGCTTAAACGCCGATAAAATAGCGGGGGTCTCTGGGGCCAACGTCCTGACTTTC
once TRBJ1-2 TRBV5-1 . CASSDPPGDRGYTF TGCGCCAGCAGCGATCCCCCGGGGGACCGGGGCTACACCTTC
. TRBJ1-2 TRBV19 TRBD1 CASSSDRGRGYTF TGTGCCAGTAGTAGCGACAGGGGTCGCGGCTACACCTTC
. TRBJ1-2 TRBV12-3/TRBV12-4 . CASRSTNYGYTF TGTGCCAGCAGGTCAACTAACTATGGCTACACCTTC
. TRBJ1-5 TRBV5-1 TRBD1 CASSLGQGAHQPQHF TGCGCCAGCAGCTTGGGACAGGGGGCCCATCAGCCCCAGCATTTT
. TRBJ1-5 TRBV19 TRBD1 CASSPQGAIDNQPQHF TGTGCCAGTAGCCCCCAGGGGGCCATTGACAATCAGCCCCAGCATTTT
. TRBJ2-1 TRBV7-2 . CASSLVTPQFF TGTGCCAGCAGCTTAGTCACACCGCAGTTCTTC
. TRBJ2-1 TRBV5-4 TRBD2 CASSLGLAGFNEQFF TGTGCCAGCAGCTTGGGACTAGCGGGGTTCAATGAGCAGTTCTTC
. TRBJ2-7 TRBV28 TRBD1 CASRTGTGEQYF TGTGCCAGCAGGACAGGGACGGGGGAGCAGTACTTC
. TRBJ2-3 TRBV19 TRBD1 CASSIRTGATDTQYF TGTGCCAGTAGTATAAGGACAGGGGCTACAGATACGCAGTATTTT
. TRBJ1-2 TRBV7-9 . CASSSGGRPHGYTF TGTGCCAGCAGCTCGGGCGGGCGCCCTCATGGCTACACCTTC
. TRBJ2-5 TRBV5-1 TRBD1 CASSLTGGETQYF TGCGCCAGCAGCTTGACAGGGGGGGAGACCCAGTACTTC
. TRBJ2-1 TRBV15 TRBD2 CATSRDQLAGEREQFF TGTGCCACCAGCAGAGATCAACTAGCGGGAGAACGTGAGCAGTTCTTC
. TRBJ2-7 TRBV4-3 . CASSQDLSLRGEGEQYF TGCGCCAGCAGCCAAGATCTCAGCTTAAGAGGCGAGGGCGAGCAGTACTTC
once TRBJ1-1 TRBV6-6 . CASSYAEHTEAFF TGTGCCAGCAGTTACGCGGAACACACTGAAGCTTTCTTT
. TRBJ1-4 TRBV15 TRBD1 CATGGQSNEKLFF TGTGCCACGGGGGGACAGAGTAATGAAAAACTGTTTTTT
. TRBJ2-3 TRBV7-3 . CASSPTRVGNTDTQYF TGTGCCAGCAGCCCGACCCGGGTTGGTAACACAGATACGCAGTATTTT
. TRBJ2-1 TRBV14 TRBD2 CASSRRGGGALDEQFF TGTGCCAGCAGCCGAAGGGGCGGGGGGGCCCTGGATGAGCAGTTCTTC
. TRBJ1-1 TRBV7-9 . CASSSPWGLEAFF TGTGCCAGCAGCTCCCCGTGGGGGCTTGAAGCTTTCTTT
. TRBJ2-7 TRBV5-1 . CASSLGLRGSSYEQYF TGCGCCAGCAGCTTGGGGCTCCGGGGAAGCTCCTACGAGCAGTACTTC
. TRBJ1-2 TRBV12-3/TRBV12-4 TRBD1 CASSLGTGSLDTF TGTGCCAGCAGTTTAGGGACAGGGTCATTAGACACCTTC
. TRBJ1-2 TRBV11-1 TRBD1 CASSSYGQANYGYTF TGTGCCAGCAGCTCCTATGGACAGGCGAACTATGGCTACACCTTC
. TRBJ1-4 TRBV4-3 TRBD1 CASSQVPGGSNEKLFF TGCGCCAGCAGCCAAGTCCCAGGGGGCTCTAATGAAAAACTGTTTTTT
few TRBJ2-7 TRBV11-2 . CASSPQGGQGYEQYF TGTGCCAGCAGCCCCCAAGGAGGGCAGGGCTACGAGCAGTACTTC
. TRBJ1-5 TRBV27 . CASSPKANRSNQPQHF TGTGCCAGCAGTCCGAAAGCAAACCGAAGCAATCAGCCCCAGCATTTT
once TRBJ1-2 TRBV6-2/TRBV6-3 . CASSYSRSTANYGYTF TGTGCCAGCAGTTACTCCCGATCGACAGCTAACTATGGCTACACCTTC
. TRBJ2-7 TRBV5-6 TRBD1 CASSLGPGGMTYEQYF TGTGCCAGCAGCTTGGGACCAGGGGGCATGACCTACGAGCAGTACTTC
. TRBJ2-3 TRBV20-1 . CSASLDGSKDTQYF TGCAGTGCTAGTTTGGATGGTAGCAAAGATACGCAGTATTTT
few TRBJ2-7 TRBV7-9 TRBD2 CASSFSGMMWEQYF TGTGCCAGCAGCTTTAGCGGGATGATGTGGGAGCAGTACTTC
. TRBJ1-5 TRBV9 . CASSPGLHGPNQPQHF TGTGCCAGCAGCCCAGGACTTCACGGCCCCAATCAGCCCCAGCATTTT
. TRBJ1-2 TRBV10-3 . CAISAGPDRSYGYTF TGTGCCATCAGTGCGGGACCCGACAGGAGCTATGGCTACACCTTC